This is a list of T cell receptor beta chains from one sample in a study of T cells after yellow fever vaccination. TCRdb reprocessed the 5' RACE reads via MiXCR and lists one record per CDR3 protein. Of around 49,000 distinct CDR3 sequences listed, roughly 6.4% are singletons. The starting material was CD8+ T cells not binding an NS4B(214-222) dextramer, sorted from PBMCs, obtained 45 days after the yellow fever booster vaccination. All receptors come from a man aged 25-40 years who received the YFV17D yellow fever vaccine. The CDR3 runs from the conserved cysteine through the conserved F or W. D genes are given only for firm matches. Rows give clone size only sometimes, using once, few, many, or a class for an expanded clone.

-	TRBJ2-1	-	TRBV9	TGTGCCAGCAGCGTTCCGACTTCCGGTGAGCACTTCTTC	CASSVPTSGEHFF
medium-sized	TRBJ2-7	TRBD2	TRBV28	TGTGCCAGCAGTTTATCGGGGCTAGCGGGAGTCTACGAGCAGTACTTC	CASSLSGLAGVYEQYF
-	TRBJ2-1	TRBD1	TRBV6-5	TGTGCCAGCAGTTACTCGGGGACAGGGGAGGGGAATGAGCAGTTCTTC	CASSYSGTGEGNEQFF
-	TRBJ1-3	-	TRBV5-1	TGCGCCAGCAGCTTGGACCCCGGTGAGGGAAACACCATATATTTT	CASSLDPGEGNTIYF
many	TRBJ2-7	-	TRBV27	TGTGCCAGCAGCCCACAGGGAACCGAGCAGTACTTC	CASSPQGTEQYF
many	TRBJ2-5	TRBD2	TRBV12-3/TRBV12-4	TGTGCCAGCATCCAGCGGGAGCGAGGAGAGACCCAGTACTTC	CASIQRERGETQYF
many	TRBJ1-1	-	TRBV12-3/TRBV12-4	TGTGCCAGCACCGCGGTGGCCCCCGTAGGCACTGAAGCTTTCTTT	CASTAVAPVGTEAFF
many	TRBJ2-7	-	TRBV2	TGTGCCAGTCTGGGGGACGAGCAGTACTTC	CASLGDEQYF
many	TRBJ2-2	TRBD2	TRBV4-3	TGCGCCAGCAGCCAAGCCGGGGGGACGGAGAACACCGGGGAGCTGTTTTTT	CASSQAGGTENTGELFF
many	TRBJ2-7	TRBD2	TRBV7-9	TGTGCCAGCAGCTTAGTCGGGTGGGAGGGCGAGCAGTACTTC	CASSLVGWEGEQYF
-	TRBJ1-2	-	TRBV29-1	TGCAGCGTTGAAGCATTGGGACCTCGTTTCTATGGCTACACCTTC	CSVEALGPRFYGYTF
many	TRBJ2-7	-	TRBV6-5	TGTGCCAGCAGTTACTCAGACGCCACCTACGAGCAGTACTTC	CASSYSDATYEQYF
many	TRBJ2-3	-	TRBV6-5	TGTGCCAGCAGTTACGCACAAAGCACAGATACGCAGTATTTT	CASSYAQSTDTQYF
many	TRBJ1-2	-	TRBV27	TGTGCCAGCAGTCAAGGGGTTGGCTACACCTTC	CASSQGVGYTF
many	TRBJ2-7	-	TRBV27	TGTGCCAGCGCCGGGACGTTCTCCTACGAGCAGTACTTC	CASAGTFSYEQYF
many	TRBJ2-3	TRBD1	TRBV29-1	TGCAGCGTTGAAGAGGGACAGCGGTTCACAGATACGCAGTATTTT	CSVEEGQRFTDTQYF
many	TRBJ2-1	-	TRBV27	TGTGCCAGCAGTAAGTTAGGGCCCTACAATGAGCAGTTCTTC	CASSKLGPYNEQFF
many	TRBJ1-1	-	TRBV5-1	TGCGCCAGCAGCTTTGGAGCAGGGGTGAACACTGAAGCTTTCTTT	CASSFGAGVNTEAFF
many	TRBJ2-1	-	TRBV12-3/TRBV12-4	TGTGCCAGCACCCTCTCACAGGACAATGAGCAGTTCTTC	CASTLSQDNEQFF
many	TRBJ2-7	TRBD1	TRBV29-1	TGCAGCGCCCGGACAGGTCGCAATCCTTACGAGCAGTACTTC	CSARTGRNPYEQYF
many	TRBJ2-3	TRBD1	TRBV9	TGTGCCAGCAGCGTAGATGGGACAGCCACAGATACGCAGTATTTT	CASSVDGTATDTQYF
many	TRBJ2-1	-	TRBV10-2	TGCGCCAGCAGTGAGAGGAGGGCGGAAGAGCAGTTCTTC	CASSERRAEEQFF
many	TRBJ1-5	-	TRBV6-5	TGTGCCAGCAACCGTCCCGGGCAGCCCCAGCATTTT	CASNRPGQPQHF